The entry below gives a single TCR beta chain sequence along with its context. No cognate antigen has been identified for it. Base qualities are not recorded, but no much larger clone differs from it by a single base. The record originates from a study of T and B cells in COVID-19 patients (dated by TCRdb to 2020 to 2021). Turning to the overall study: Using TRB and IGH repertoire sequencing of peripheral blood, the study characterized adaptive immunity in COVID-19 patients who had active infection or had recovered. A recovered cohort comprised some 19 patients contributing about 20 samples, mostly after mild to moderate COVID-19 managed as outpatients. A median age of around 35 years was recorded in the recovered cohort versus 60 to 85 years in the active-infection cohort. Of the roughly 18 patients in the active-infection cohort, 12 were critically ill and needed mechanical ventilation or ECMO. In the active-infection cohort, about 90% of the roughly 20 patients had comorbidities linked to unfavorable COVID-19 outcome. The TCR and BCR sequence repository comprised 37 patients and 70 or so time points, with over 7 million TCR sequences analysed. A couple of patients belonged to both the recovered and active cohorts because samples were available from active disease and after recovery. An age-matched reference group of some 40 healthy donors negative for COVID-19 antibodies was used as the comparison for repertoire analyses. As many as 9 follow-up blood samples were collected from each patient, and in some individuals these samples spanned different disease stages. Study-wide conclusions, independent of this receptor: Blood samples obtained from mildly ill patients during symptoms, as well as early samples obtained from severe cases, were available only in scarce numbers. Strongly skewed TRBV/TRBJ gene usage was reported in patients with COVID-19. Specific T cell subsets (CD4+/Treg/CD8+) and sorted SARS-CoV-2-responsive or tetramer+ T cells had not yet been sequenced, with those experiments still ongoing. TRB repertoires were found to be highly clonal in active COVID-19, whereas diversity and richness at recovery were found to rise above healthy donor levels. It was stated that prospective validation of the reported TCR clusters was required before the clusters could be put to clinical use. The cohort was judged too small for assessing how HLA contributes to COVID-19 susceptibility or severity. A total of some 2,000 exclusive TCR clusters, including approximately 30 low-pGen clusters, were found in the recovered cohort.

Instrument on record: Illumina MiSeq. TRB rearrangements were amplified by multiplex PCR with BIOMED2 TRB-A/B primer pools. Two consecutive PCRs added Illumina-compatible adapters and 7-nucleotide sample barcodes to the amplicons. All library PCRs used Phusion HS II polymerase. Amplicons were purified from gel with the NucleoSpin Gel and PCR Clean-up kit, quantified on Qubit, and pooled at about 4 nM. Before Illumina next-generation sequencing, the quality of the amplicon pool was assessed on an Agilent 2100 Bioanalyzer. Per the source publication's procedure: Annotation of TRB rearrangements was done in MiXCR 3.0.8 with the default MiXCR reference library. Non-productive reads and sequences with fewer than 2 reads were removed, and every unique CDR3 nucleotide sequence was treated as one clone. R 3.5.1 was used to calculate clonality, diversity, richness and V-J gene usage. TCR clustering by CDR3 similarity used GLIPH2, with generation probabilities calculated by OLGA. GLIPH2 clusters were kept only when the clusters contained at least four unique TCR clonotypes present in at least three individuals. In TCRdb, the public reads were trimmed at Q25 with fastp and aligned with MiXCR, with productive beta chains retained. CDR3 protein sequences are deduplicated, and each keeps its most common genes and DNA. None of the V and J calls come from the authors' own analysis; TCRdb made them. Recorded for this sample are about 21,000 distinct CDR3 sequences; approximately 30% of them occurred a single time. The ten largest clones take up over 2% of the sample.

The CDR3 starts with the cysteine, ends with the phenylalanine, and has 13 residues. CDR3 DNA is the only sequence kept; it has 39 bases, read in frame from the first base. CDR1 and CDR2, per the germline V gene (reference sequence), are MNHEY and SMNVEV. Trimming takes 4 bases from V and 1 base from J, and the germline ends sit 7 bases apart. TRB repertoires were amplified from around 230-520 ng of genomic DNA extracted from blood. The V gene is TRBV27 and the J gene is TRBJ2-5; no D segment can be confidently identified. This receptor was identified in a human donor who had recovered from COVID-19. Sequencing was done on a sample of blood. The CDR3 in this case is CASSSPPQETQYF. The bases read TGTGCCAGCAGTTCTCCCCCCCAAGAGACCCAGTACTTC.